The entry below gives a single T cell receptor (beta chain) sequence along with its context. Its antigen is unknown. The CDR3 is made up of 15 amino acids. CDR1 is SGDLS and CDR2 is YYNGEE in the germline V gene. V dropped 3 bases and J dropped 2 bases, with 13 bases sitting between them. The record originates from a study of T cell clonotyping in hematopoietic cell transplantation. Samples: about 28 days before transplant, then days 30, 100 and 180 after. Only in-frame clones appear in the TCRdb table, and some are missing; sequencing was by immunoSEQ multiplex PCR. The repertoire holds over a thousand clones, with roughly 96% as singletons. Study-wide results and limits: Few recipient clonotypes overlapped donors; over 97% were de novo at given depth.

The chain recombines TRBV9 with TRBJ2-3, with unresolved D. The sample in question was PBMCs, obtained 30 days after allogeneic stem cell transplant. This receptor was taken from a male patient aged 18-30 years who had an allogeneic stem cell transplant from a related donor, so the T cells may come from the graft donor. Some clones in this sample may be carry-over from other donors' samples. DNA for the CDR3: TGTGCCAGCAGCGCCGCGGTCGTATACACAGATACGCAGTATTTT. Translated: CASSAAVVYTDTQYF.